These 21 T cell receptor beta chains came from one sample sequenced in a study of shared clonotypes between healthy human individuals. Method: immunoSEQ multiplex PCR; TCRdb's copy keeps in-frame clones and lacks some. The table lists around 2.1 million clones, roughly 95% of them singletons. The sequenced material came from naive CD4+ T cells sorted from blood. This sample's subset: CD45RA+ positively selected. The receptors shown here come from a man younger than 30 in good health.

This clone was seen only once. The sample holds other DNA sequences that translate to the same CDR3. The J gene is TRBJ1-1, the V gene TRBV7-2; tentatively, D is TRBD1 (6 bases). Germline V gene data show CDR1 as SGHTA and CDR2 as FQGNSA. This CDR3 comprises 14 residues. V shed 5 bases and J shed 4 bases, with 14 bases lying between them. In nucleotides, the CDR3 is TGTGCCAGCAGCCCCCAGGGAGGGGGCACTGAAGCTTTCTTT. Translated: CASSPQGGGTEAFF.

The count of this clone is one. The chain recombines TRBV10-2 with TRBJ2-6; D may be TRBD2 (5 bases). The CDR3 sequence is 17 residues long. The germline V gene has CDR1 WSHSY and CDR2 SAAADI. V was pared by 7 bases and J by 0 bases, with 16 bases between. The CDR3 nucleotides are TGCGCCAGCAACCCCCGGGGAGTAGGCTCTGGGGCCAACGTCCTGACTTTC. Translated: CASNPRGVGSGANVLTF.

The DNA of the CDR3 is TGTGCCAGCAGCATATTACATGTCCAGCCCCAGCATTTT. This codes for CASSILHVQPQHF. V gene TRBV7-2 combines with J gene TRBJ1-5, with unresolved D. Germline V gives CDR1 SGHTA, CDR2 FQGNSA. The CDR3 loop spans 13 amino acids. The V gene lost 5 bases and the J gene lost 7 bases, with 12 bases spanning the gap.

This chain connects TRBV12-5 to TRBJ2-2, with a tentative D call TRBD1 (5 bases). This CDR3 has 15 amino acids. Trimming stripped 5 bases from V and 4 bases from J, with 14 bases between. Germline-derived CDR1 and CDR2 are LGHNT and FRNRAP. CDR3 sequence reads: CASGPAKGRTGELFF. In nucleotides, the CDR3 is TGTGCTAGTGGTCCCGCCAAGGGGCGCACCGGGGAGCTGTTTTTT.

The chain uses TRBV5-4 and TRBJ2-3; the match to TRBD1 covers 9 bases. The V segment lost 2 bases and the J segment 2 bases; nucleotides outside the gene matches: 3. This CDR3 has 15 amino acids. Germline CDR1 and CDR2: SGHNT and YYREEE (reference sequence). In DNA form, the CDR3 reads TGTGCCAGCAGCTTCGGACAGGGGACCACAGATACGCAGTATTTT. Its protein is CASSFGQGTTDTQYF.

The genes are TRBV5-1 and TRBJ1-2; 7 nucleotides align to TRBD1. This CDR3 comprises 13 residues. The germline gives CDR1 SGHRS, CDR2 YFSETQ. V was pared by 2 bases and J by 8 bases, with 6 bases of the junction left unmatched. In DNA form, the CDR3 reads TGCGCCAGCAGCTTAAGCAAGGGACAGGGCTACACCTTC. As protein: CASSLSKGQGYTF.

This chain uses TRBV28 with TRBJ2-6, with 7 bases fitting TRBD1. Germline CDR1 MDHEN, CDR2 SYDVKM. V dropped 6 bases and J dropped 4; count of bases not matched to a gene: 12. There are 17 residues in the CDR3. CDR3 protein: CASRTQGSASGANVLTF. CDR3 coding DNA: TGTGCCAGCAGAACACAGGGGTCCGCTTCCGGGGCCAACGTCCTGACTTTC. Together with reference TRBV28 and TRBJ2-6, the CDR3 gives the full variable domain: DVKVTQSSRYLVKRTGEKVFLECVQDMDHENMFWYRQDPGLGLRLIYFSYDVKMKEKGDIPEGYSVSREKKERFSLILESASTNQTSMYLCASRTQGSASGANVLTFGAGSRLTVL.

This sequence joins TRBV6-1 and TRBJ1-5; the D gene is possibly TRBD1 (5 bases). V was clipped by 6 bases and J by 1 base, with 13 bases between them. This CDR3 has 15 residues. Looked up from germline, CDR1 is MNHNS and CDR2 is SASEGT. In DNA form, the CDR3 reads TGTGCCAGCAGGGATCAGGGCGGAAGCAATCAGCCCCAGCATTTT. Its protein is CASRDQGGSNQPQHF.

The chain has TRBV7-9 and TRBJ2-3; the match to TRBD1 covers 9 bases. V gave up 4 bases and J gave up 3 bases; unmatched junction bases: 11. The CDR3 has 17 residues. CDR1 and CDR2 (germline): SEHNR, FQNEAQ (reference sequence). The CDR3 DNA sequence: TGTGCCAGCAGCTACGGGACAGGGAAGGCTGGGACAGATACGCAGTATTTT. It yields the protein CASSYGTGKAGTDTQYF.

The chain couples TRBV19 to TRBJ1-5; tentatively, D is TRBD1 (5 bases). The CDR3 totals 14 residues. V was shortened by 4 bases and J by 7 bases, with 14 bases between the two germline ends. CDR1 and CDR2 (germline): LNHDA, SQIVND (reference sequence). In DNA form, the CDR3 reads TGTGCCAGTAGTAGGGGCGGGGACGGGCAGCCCCAGCATTTT. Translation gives CASSRGGDGQPQHF.

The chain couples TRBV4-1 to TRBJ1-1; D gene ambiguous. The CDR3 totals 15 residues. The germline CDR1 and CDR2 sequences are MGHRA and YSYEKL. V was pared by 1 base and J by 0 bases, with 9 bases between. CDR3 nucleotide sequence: TGCGCCAGCAGCCAAGGCGTAATAATGAACACTGAAGCTTTCTTT. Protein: CASSQGVIMNTEAFF.

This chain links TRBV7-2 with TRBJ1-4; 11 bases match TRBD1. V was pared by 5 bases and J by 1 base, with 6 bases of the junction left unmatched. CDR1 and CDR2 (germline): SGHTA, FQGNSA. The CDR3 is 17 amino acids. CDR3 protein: CASSTRDRGITNEKLFF. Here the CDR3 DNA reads TGTGCCAGCAGCACCCGGGACAGGGGGATAACTAATGAAAAACTGTTTTTT.

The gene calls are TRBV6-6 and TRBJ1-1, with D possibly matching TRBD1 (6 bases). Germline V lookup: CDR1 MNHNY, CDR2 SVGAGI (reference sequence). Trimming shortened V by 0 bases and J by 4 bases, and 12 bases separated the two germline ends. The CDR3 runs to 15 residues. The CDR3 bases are TGTGCCAGCAGTTACTCGAGGTCGGGGGCCACTGAAGCTTTCTTT. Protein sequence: CASSYSRSGATEAFF.

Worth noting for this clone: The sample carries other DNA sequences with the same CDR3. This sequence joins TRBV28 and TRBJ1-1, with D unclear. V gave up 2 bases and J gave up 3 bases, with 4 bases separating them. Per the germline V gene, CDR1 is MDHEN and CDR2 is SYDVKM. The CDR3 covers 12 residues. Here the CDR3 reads CASSLVHTEAFF. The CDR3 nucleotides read TGTGCCAGCAGTTTAGTGCACACTGAAGCTTTCTTT.

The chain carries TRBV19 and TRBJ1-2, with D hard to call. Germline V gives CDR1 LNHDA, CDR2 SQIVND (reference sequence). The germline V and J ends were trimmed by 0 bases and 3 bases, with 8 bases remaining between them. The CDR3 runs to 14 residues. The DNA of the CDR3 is TGTGCCAGTAGTATAGACAAGTCTTACTATGGCTACACCTTC. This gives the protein CASSIDKSYYGYTF.

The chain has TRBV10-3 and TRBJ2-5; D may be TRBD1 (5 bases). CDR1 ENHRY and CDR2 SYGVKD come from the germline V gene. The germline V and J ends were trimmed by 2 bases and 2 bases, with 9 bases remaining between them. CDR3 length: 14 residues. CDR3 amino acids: CAISEASGQETQYF. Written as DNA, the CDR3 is TGTGCCATCAGTGAGGCCTCAGGGCAAGAGACCCAGTACTTC.

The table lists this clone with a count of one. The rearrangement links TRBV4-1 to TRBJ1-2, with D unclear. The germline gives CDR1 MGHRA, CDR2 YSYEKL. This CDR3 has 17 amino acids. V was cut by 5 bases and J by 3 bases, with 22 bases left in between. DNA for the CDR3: TGCGCCAGCAGCTCTCCCTCCGCTGCGGGCAGGCACTATGGCTACACCTTC. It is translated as CASSSPSAAGRHYGYTF.

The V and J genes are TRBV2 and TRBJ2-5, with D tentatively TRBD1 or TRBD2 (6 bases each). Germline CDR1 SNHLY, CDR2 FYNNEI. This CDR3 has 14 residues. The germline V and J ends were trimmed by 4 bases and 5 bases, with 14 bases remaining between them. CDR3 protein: CASSVIRGAETQYF. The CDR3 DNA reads TGTGCCAGCAGTGTTATAAGGGGGGCGGAGACCCAGTACTTC. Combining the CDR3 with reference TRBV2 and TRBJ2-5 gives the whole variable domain EPEVTQTPSHQVTQMGQEVILRCVPISNHLYFYWYRQILGQKVEFLVSFYNNEISEKSEIFDDQFSVERPDGSNFTLKIRSTKLEDSAMYFCASSVIRGAETQYFGPGTRLLVL.

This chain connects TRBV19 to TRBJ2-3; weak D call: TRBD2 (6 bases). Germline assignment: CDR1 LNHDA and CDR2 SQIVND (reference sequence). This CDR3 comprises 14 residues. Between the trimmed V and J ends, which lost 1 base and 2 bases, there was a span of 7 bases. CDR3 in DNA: TGTGCCAGTAGTATAGGGACTAACACAGATACGCAGTATTTT. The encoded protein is CASSIGTNTDTQYF.

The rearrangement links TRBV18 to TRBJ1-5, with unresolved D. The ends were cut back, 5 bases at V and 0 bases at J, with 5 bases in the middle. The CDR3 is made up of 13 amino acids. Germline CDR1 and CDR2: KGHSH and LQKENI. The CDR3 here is CASSWDSNQPQHF. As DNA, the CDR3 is TGTGCCAGCTCATGGGATAGCAATCAGCCCCAGCATTTT.

The DNA of the CDR3 is TGTGCCAGCAGTTTGGGCAGCATTCCAGCCAAAAACATTCAGTACTTC. It codes for CASSLGSIPAKNIQYF. V is TRBV28 and J is TRBJ2-4; no clear D gene. The V gene's germline CDR1 is MDHEN and CDR2 SYDVKM. V was pared by 3 bases and J by 0 bases, with 12 bases between. The CDR3 totals 16 residues.